The clone carrying this T cell receptor (beta chain) was seen many times. Time point here: persistent/refractory GD, antithyroid drugs over 5 years with positive TRAb. PBMC-derived RNA was used for the TCR library. The V and J ends lost 2 bases and 1 base, in that order; junction bases with no gene match: 7. Germline CDR1 is LGHDT and CDR2 is YNNKEL (reference sequence). The CDR3 covers 16 residues. Libraries of TCR beta came from iRepertoire HTBI primers plus Arm-PCR of CDR3 regions. TCRdb itself ran the multiplex PCR reads through MiXCR, one entry per CDR3 protein. This table holds 400,000 to 500,000 distinct CDR3 sequences, 21% found once. This sample stems from a study of regulatory T cells in long-lasting Graves disease.

V usage is TRBV3-1 and J usage is TRBJ2-5, with TRBD1 identical over 7 bases. The TCR sequence derives from a female donor with Graves disease. The sequences come from peripheral blood mononuclear cells (PBMCs), collected when the disease was refractory, from a patient treated with antithyroid drugs. In nucleotides, the CDR3 is TGTGCCAGCAGCCAAATGACCTCAGGGGGCCAAGAGACCCAGTACTTC. Amino acids: CASSQMTSGGQETQYF.